The clone carrying this T cell receptor (beta chain) came up many times. Germline lookup yields CDR1 SGHRS and CDR2 YFSETQ. The V and J ends lost 0 bases and 1 base respectively, with 4 bases between them. This CDR3 region has 13 residues. The data originate from a study of early T cells in non-severe SARS-CoV-2 infection. TCRdb analysed the 5' RACE reads with MiXCR anew, one entry per CDR3 protein. The sample records fewer than 55,000 distinct CDR3 sequences, around 6.3% being singletons. This rearrangement joins TRBV5-1 to TRBJ1-1, with D unresolved. This TCR derives from an adult who was a healthcare worker with PCR-confirmed SARS-CoV-2 infection or an uninfected control (not recorded which). Sequencing used whole blood, obtained at baseline. The DNA of the CDR3 is TGCGCCAGCAGCTTGGGGAAGAACACTGAAGCTTTCTTT. It translates to CASSLGKNTEAFF.